Listed here is a single T cell receptor beta chain. These data originate in a study of blood T cell repertoires in COVID-19. Study summary: The origin of the acute and convalescent COVID-19 samples was the United States, Italy and Spain.

Authors' data handling: By means of reference gene primer amplification, nucleated cell counts were estimated. Profiled with immunoSEQ multiplex PCR; TCRdb holds only in-frame clones, not every one. The V and J calls and clone size come from that table; D and trimming were worked out from the DNA. The sample lists around 400,000 clones, around 87% occurring once. Germline CDR1 and CDR2: SGHTA and FQGTGA. The CDR3 contains 15 residues. V was pared by 5 bases and J by 9 bases, with 20 bases between. This TCR came from a woman aged 30 to 39 with COVID-19, enrolled during active disease. The V and J genes are TRBV7-3 and TRBJ2-1; the D gene is possibly TRBD2 (5 bases). Sequencing input: peripheral blood. For the CDR3, the DNA is TGTGCCAGCAGCCGGACGACCCAAGGTGAGGGTGAGCAGTTCTTC. Translation gives CASSRTTQGEGEQFF.